Shown below are 29 T cell receptor beta chains from a single sample sequenced in a study of blood T cells in healthy people across ages. Then a second PCR, running roughly 7 to 11 cycles, was carried out with a sample-barcoded 5' primer and a J-beta primer mix. TCRdb processed the 5' RACE reads anew with MiXCR; each CDR3 protein has one entry. Among 650,000 to 1,000,000 distinct CDR3 sequences listed, less than 60% were seen once. Input material: blood. The receptors were sampled from a man older than 75 in good health.

In its sample, this clonotype was seen many times. Relative to the germline gene, one junction end is altered; a read error may explain this. The chain recombines TRBV5-1 with TRBJ2-7, with TRBD1 identical over 11 bases. Germline CDR1 and CDR2: SGHRS and YFSETQ. The CDR3 covers 13 residues. CDR3 sequence reads: CASSGTGGYEQYF. The CDR3 region has the DNA TGTGCCAGCAGCGGGACAGGGGGCTACGAGCAGTACTTC.

The rearrangement links TRBV5-1 to TRBJ1-1; tentatively, D is TRBD1 (6 bases). CDR1 and CDR2 (germline): SGHRS, YFSETQ. The CDR3 loop spans 15 amino acids. The germline V and J ends were trimmed by 0 bases and 4 bases, with 13 bases remaining between them. The CDR3 spells CASSLGTAVPTEAFF. The CDR3 DNA is TGCGCCAGCAGCTTGGGGACAGCGGTACCCACTGAAGCTTTCTTT.

This chain links TRBV29-1 with TRBJ2-1; unclear D gene. With 6 bases removed from V and 8 bases from J, the gap between germline ends came to 14 bases. Germline V gives CDR1 SQVTM, CDR2 ANQGSEA. This CDR3 has 12 amino acids. CDR3 DNA sequence: TGCAGCGTGGTCGTGTGGGCGGATGAGCAGTTCTTC. This sequence encodes CSVVVWADEQFF.

The CDR3 coding sequence is TGTGCCAGCAGCCCCTCTAGCGGGAGCTCCTACGAGCAGTACTTC. Amino acid sequence: CASSPSSGSSYEQYF. The rearrangement links TRBV7-2 to TRBJ2-7, with 10 bases lining up with TRBD2. CDR3 length equals 15 residues. Germline loops: CDR1 SGHTA, CDR2 FQGNSA. Germline trimming cut 5 bases from V and 0 bases from J; bases unmatched to any gene: 4.

This clonotype was seen repeatedly, ten times or more. This sequence joins TRBV29-1 and TRBJ2-3; D call uncertain. Germline CDR1 reads SQVTM; CDR2 reads ANQGSEA. V lost 0 bases, J lost 2 bases, and 9 bases lay in between. This CDR3 has 14 residues. In nucleotides, the CDR3 is TGCAGCGTTGAAGATCCCCTGGACACAGATACGCAGTATTTT. It encodes CSVEDPLDTDTQYF.

V is TRBV2 and J is TRBJ2-3, with 9 bases aligning to TRBD1. CDR1 is SNHLY and CDR2 is FYNNEI in the germline V gene. The CDR3 runs to 14 residues. V lost 8 bases to trimming and J lost 5 bases; unmatched junction nucleotides: 8. CDR3 bases: TGTGCCAGCGCCCGACAGGGGGTTGGAGATACGCAGTATTTT. It translates to CASARQGVGDTQYF. The variable domain in full, completed from reference TRBV2 and TRBJ2-3, reads EPEVTQTPSHQVTQMGQEVILRCVPISNHLYFYWYRQILGQKVEFLVSFYNNEISEKSEIFDDQFSVERPDGSNFTLKIRSTKLEDSAMYFCASARQGVGDTQYFGPGTRLTVL.

This clonotype was recorded a few times. DNA for the CDR3: TGTGCCAGCAGCTTCGGGACTAGCGGGACTGCCGGGGAGCTGTTTTTT. Amino acids: CASSFGTSGTAGELFF. This chain connects TRBV7-2 to TRBJ2-2, with 13 positions matching TRBD2. The germline CDR1 and CDR2 sequences are SGHTA and FQGNSA. V lost 3 bases, J lost 6 bases, and 4 bases stayed unmatched. The CDR3 has 16 residues.

The V and J genes are TRBV4-1 and TRBJ2-1; the match to TRBD1 covers 9 bases. CDR3 length: 16 amino acids. CDR1 is MGHRA, CDR2 YSYEKL, per germline. The V gene end was trimmed by 4 bases and the J gene end by 13 bases; junction bases not matched to a gene: 17. CDR3 bases: TGCGCCAGCAGCCTTCGCACAGGGGGCGATCCAAGCACCCAGTTCTTC. Its translation: CASSLRTGGDPSTQFF.

This clonotype occurred a few times. The chain is built from TRBV7-9 and TRBJ2-1; 13 nucleotides align to TRBD2. The CDR3 runs to 17 residues. Losses at the gene ends were 4 bases for V and 7 bases for J; bases not matched to a gene: 10. The germline V gene encodes CDR1 SEHNR and CDR2 FQNEAQ (reference sequence). The CDR3 DNA sequence: TGTGCCAGCAGCTCACAGACTAGCGGGAGGAAGGATAATGAGCAGTTCTTC. It encodes CASSSQTSGRKDNEQFF. Full variable domain (rest looked up from reference TRBV7-9 and TRBJ2-1): DTGVSQNPRHKITKRGQNVTFRCDPISEHNRLYWYRQTLGQGPEFLTYFQNEAQLEKSRLLSDRFSAERPKGSFSTLEIQRTEQGDSAMYLCASSSQTSGRKDNEQFFGPGTRLTVL.

The gene calls are TRBV28 and TRBJ2-3; D might be TRBD1 or TRBD2, each matching 5 bases. Germline V gives CDR1 MDHEN, CDR2 SYDVKM. Trimming pared 1 base from V and 2 bases from J, leaving 7 bases between. This CDR3 is 14 amino acids long. In DNA form, the CDR3 reads TGTGCCAGCAGTTTATTAGGGACCACAGATACGCAGTATTTT. Translated: CASSLLGTTDTQYF. Drawing the rest from reference TRBV28 and TRBJ2-3, the complete variable domain is DVKVTQSSRYLVKRTGEKVFLECVQDMDHENMFWYRQDPGLGLRLIYFSYDVKMKEKGDIPEGYSVSREKKERFSLILESASTNQTSMYLCASSLLGTTDTQYFGPGTRLTVL.

The chain couples TRBV20-1 to TRBJ2-1, with 13 bases fitting TRBD2. J gave up 8 bases and V 6 bases, and 10 bases lay outside the gene matches. The CDR3 contains 15 residues. Per germline, CDR1 DFQATT and CDR2 SNEGSKA (reference sequence). CDR3 sequence reads: CSADLVTSGRYEQFF. CDR3 coding DNA: TGCAGTGCCGATCTCGTGACTAGCGGGAGGTATGAGCAGTTCTTC.

In this sample, this clonotype turned up a few times. The chain has TRBV7-2 and TRBJ2-7, with 8 nucleotides matching TRBD2. The CDR3 covers 15 residues. The germline gives CDR1 SGHTA, CDR2 FQGNSA. The trim removed 1 base at V and 5 bases at J, leaving 7 bases unmatched. The CDR3: CASSLVLAGRDEQYF. CDR3 DNA: TGTGCCAGCAGCTTAGTTCTAGCGGGTAGGGACGAGCAGTACTTC.

This clonotype has at least ten counts. The chain uses TRBV5-1 and TRBJ2-4; D may be TRBD2 (6 bases). Germline V gene sequence: CDR1 SGHRS, CDR2 YFSETQ. Trimming left V 4 bases short and J 5 bases short, with 13 bases between. The CDR3 consists of 14 residues. The CDR3 region is CASSPGGNQNIQYF. CDR3 nucleotides: TGCGCCAGCAGCCCCGGGGGTAACCAAAACATTCAGTACTTC.

The chain is built from TRBV5-1 and TRBJ2-7; tentative D call: TRBD2 (6 bases). This CDR3 comprises 16 residues. Germline V CDR1 and CDR2: SGHRS, YFSETQ. Trimming removed 0 bases from V and 10 bases from J, with 23 bases in between. CDR3 loop: CASSLGVSEVREIQYF. The CDR3 DNA reads TGCGCCAGCAGCTTGGGCGTCTCGGAGGTCCGGGAGATCCAGTACTTC.

Comments on this clonotype: Being one base from a much bigger clone, this may be a read error. V usage is TRBV7-2 and J usage is TRBJ1-2; D gene uncertain. The CDR3 is 14 residues long. The germline CDR1 and CDR2 sequences are SGHTA and FQGNSA. The chain's CDR3 is CASSPGPSNHGYTF. In nucleotides, the CDR3 is TGTGCCAGCAGCCCTGGCCCCTCTAACCATGGCTACACCTTC.

This clonotype was detected a few times. The chain recombines TRBV14 with TRBJ2-1, with 7 nucleotides matching TRBD2. J was trimmed by 2 bases and V by 1 base; bases with no gene match: 8. CDR3 length: 17 residues. Germline CDR1 SGHDN, CDR2 FVKESK. The CDR3 protein is CASSQGGGPTTYNEQFF. For the CDR3, the DNA is TGTGCCAGCAGCCAAGGGGGAGGGCCAACTACCTACAATGAGCAGTTCTTC.

This clonotype was counted at least ten times. A read error is possible here, since a much larger clone lies one base away. The chain couples TRBV5-1 to TRBJ2-5; D uncertain. Trimming pared 4 bases from V and 11 bases from J, leaving 24 bases between. Germline lookup yields CDR1 SGHRS and CDR2 YFSETQ. The CDR3 sequence is 15 residues long. This chain's CDR3 is CASSPGRMGGNEQYF. The DNA for the CDR3 is TGCGCCAGCAGCCCTGGAAGGATGGGTGGCAATGAGCAGTACTTC.

V usage is TRBV2 and J usage is TRBJ2-3; the match to TRBD1 covers 7 bases. V trimming: 9 bases; J trimming: 2 bases; junction bases outside the gene matches: 8. Germline CDR1 reads SNHLY; CDR2 reads FYNNEI. The CDR3 totals 14 residues. CDR3: CARTGVRSTDTQYF. The CDR3 DNA sequence: TGTGCCAGAACAGGGGTTCGGTCCACAGATACGCAGTATTTT. The full variable domain, its missing parts supplied by reference TRBV2 and TRBJ2-3, is EPEVTQTPSHQVTQMGQEVILRCVPISNHLYFYWYRQILGQKVEFLVSFYNNEISEKSEIFDDQFSVERPDGSNFTLKIRSTKLEDSAMYFCARTGVRSTDTQYFGPGTRLTVL.

This clonotype occurred a few times. The chain links TRBV11-2 to TRBJ2-7; 11 nucleotides agree with TRBD2. The CDR3 runs 13 residues. The trim removed 8 bases at V and 2 bases at J, leaving 2 bases unmatched. Germline values: CDR1 SGHAT, CDR2 FQNNGV. The CDR3 coding sequence is TGTGCCAGCGGACTAGCGGGCCCCTACGAGCAGTACTTC. Its protein is CASGLAGPYEQYF.

The chain employs TRBV14 and TRBJ2-4, with D uncertain. The germline CDR1 and CDR2 sequences are SGHDN and FVKESK. The CDR3 spans 13 residues. Trimming left V 1 base short and J 13 bases short, with 14 bases between. CDR3 coding DNA: TGTGCCAGCAGCCAAGTAGGTGGCGGACGACAGTACTTC. Translated: CASSQVGGGRQYF. The entire variable domain, with the rest obtained from reference TRBV14 and TRBJ2-4, is as follows: EAGVTQFPSHSVIEKGQTVTLRCDPISGHDNLYWYRRVMGKEIKFLLHFVKESKQDESGMPNNRFLAERTGGTYSTLKVQPAELEDSGVYFCASSQVGGGRQYFGAGTRLSVL.

This clonotype occurred a few times. This sequence joins TRBV7-2 and TRBJ1-4; 7 bases map to TRBD1. CDR3 length: 14 residues. CDR1 SGHTA and CDR2 FQGNSA come from the germline V gene. The ends lost 5 bases at V and 6 bases at J; junction bases unmatched: 6. CDR3 DNA sequence: TGTGCCAGCAGCACCAGGGGGGGTGATGAAAAACTGTTTTTT. It translates to CASSTRGGDEKLFF.

This clonotype was counted a few times. V usage is TRBV29-1 and J usage is TRBJ2-7; D might be TRBD2 (5 bases). CDR3 size: 14 residues. Trimming took off 4 bases at V and 0 bases at J, with 13 bases between the two ends. Per the germline V gene, CDR1 is SQVTM and CDR2 is ANQGSEA. In DNA form, the CDR3 reads TGCAGCGTTGCTGGCGGGCCAAGCTCCTACGAGCAGTACTTC. Its protein product is CSVAGGPSSYEQYF.

The rearrangement joins TRBV10-3 to TRBJ1-5; D is ambiguous. The ends were cut back, 4 bases at V and 4 bases at J, with 26 bases in the middle. Looked up from germline, CDR1 is ENHRY and CDR2 is SYGVKD. The CDR3 runs 19 residues. CDR3 DNA sequence: TGTGCCATCAGTGTCCATCCTACAGTTGTGACCCTTCTTAATCAGCCCCAGCATTTT. Amino acids: CAISVHPTVVTLLNQPQHF.

The V call is TRBV5-1, the J call TRBJ2-3; the match to TRBD2 covers 14 bases. There are 17 residues in the CDR3. V was pared by 4 bases and J by 5 bases, with 9 bases of the junction left unmatched. Per the germline V gene, CDR1 is SGHRS and CDR2 is YFSETQ. In nucleotides, the CDR3 is TGCGCCAGCAGCCTCGGGACTAGCGGGAGTATTGTAGATACGCAGTATTTT. Translation gives CASSLGTSGSIVDTQYF.

The chain uses TRBV10-3 and TRBJ2-3, with 9 positions matching TRBD2. The V gene end was trimmed by 0 bases and the J gene end by 1 base; junction bases not matched to a gene: 2. The CDR3 totals 16 residues. Germline V gene sequence: CDR1 ENHRY, CDR2 SYGVKD. The CDR3 reads CAISESGLAGTDTQYF. The CDR3 nucleotides read TGTGCCATCAGTGAGTCGGGACTAGCAGGCACAGATACGCAGTATTTT.

This clonotype has more than one count but fewer than ten. The genes are TRBV27 and TRBJ2-6; the D gene is possibly TRBD2 (6 bases). Germline V CDR1 and CDR2: MNHEY, SMNVEV (reference sequence). V lost 5 bases and J 0 bases, leaving 11 bases between the germline ends. CDR3 length: 16 residues. Written as DNA, the CDR3 is TGTGCCAGCAGTCCCCGGAGGGTCTCTGGGGCCAACGTCCTGACTTTC. Its protein is CASSPRRVSGANVLTF.

This clonotype was picked up many times. The rearrangement uses TRBV5-1 and TRBJ2-1; D is undetermined. V lost 4 bases, J lost 9 bases, and 14 bases lay in between. The germline CDR1 and CDR2 sequences are SGHRS and YFSETQ. This CDR3 is built from 13 residues. CDR3 sequence reads: CASSASGWPEQFF. In nucleotides, the CDR3 is TGCGCCAGCAGCGCTTCGGGTTGGCCTGAGCAGTTCTTC.

Turning to this clonotype: A read error is possible here, since a much larger clone lies one base away. This sequence joins TRBV15 and TRBJ2-4; possibly TRBD2 for D (6 bases). The CDR3 covers 13 residues. Germline V gene sequence: CDR1 LNHNV, CDR2 YYDKDF (reference sequence). V was shortened by 5 bases and J by 7 bases, with 12 bases between the two germline ends. CDR3 residues: CATSHSRGNIQYF. In DNA form, the CDR3 reads TGTGCCACCAGCCATTCTCGGGGGAACATTCAGTACTTC.

The rearrangement uses TRBV2 and TRBJ1-5; D unresolved. CDR1 SNHLY and CDR2 FYNNEI come from the germline V gene. Trimming took 6 bases from V and 0 from J, leaving 9 bases between them. CDR3 length: 14 amino acids. CDR3: CASRDVYSNQPQHF. CDR3 sequence (DNA): TGTGCCAGCAGGGATGTCTATAGCAATCAGCCCCAGCATTTT.